This T cell receptor beta chain was sequenced during a study of PD-1 blockade in classical Hodgkin lymphoma. CDR3 length equals 16 residues. The V and J ends lost 6 bases and 2 bases respectively, with 17 bases between them. Germline loops: CDR1 LNHDA, CDR2 SQIVND (reference sequence). Every one of the patients relapsed after autologous stem cell transplantation (brentuximab vedotin exposure was variable). In this sample, this clone turned up a few times. TCRdb keeps only in-frame clones here, not all; method: immunoSEQ multiplex PCR. This repertoire shows about 36,000 clones, about 70% found once; its top ten account for roughly 13%.

The chain joins TRBV19 to TRBJ2-1, with D hard to call. The clonotype originates from a human donor with classical Hodgkin lymphoma. The sample was peripheral blood mononuclear cells (PBMCs), taken before the second cycle of nivolumab. The CDR3 sequence is CASSKINKGAYNEQFF. The CDR3 nucleotides read TGTGCCAGTAGCAAGATTAACAAGGGCGCCTACAATGAGCAGTTCTTC.